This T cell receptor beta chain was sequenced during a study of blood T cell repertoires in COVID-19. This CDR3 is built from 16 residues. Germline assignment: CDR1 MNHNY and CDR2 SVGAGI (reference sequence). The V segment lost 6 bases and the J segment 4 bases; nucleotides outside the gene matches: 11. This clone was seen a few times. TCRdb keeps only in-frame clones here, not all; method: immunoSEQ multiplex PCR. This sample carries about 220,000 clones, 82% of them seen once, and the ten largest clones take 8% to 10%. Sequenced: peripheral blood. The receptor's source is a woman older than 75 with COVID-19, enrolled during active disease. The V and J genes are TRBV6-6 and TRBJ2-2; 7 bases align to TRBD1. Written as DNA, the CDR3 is TGTGCCAGCAGATTAGACGGGACAGCTTTCACCGGGGAGCTGTTTTTT. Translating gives CASRLDGTAFTGELFF.